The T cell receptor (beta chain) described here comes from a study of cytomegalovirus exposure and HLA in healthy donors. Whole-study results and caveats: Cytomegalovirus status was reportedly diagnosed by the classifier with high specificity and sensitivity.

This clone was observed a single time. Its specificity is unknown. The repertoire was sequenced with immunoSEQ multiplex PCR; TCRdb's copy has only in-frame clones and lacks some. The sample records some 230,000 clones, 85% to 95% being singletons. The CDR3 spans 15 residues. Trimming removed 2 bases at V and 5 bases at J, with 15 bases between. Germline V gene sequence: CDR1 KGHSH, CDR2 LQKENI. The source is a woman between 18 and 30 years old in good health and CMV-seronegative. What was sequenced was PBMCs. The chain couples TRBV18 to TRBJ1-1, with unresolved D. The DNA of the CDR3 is TGTGCCAGCTCACCAAGGGAGGGCACAGCGACTGAAGCTTTCTTT. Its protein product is CASSPREGTATEAFF.